The 20 T cell receptor beta chains reported below all come from one sample, sequenced in a study of T cell responses to AZD1222 COVID-19 vaccine. Assay: immunoSEQ multiplex PCR; the TCRdb copy retains only in-frame clones and omits some. The repertoire holds about 130,000 clones, with over 90% as singletons. Sequenced here: peripheral blood, sampled on day 0 of AZD1222 vaccination. The receptors originated from an adult in good health.

The chain employs TRBV9 and TRBJ1-2, with D perhaps matching TRBD1 (5 bases). Trimming took 3 bases from V and 3 from J, leaving 9 bases between them. This CDR3 has 13 amino acids. Germline V gene lookup returns CDR1 SGDLS and CDR2 YYNGEE. CDR3 nucleotide sequence: TGTGCCAGCAGCGAAGACAGAGACTATGGCTACACCTTC. Translated, it gives CASSEDRDYGYTF.

J is TRBJ1-1 and V is TRBV5-5; 11 bases are a match to TRBD1. The CDR3 totals 15 residues. J gave up 4 bases and V 4 bases, and 6 bases lay outside the gene matches. CDR1 SGHKS and CDR2 YYEKEE come from the germline V gene (reference sequence). CDR3 sequence (DNA): TGTGCCAGCAGCCACCCCGGGACAGGGGGCACTGAAGCTTTCTTT. Amino acid sequence: CASSHPGTGGTEAFF.

The rearrangement uses TRBV7-9 and TRBJ1-2; D is unresolved. The CDR3 length is 13 residues. Trimming removed 8 bases from V and 7 bases from J, with 17 bases in between. Germline V gives CDR1 SEHNR, CDR2 FQNEAQ (reference sequence). DNA of the CDR3: TGTGCCAGCCGACGGGAGGGAGCGGCTGGCTACACCTTC. This translates into CASRREGAAGYTF.

The CDR3 coding sequence is TGTGCCTGGGCCGGGACCGGGAGTTCACCCCTCCACTTT. Encoded protein: CAWAGTGSSPLHF. The chain joins TRBV30 to TRBJ1-6, with a weak D call TRBD1 (5 bases). V was pared by 5 bases and J by 9 bases, with 14 bases between. CDR3 length: 13 residues. Germline-derived CDR1 and CDR2 are GTSNPN and SVGIG (reference sequence). Full variable domain (outside the CDR3, taken from reference TRBV30 and TRBJ1-6): SQTIHQWPATLVQPVGSPLSLECTVEGTSNPNLYWYRQAAGRGLQLLFYSVGIGQISSEVPQNLSASRPQDRQFILSSKKLLLSDSGFYLCAWAGTGSSPLHFGNGTRLTVT.

The genes are TRBV6-5 and TRBJ1-4; possibly TRBD1 for D (5 bases). Germline CDR1 reads MNHEY; CDR2 reads SVGAGI. V dropped 2 bases and J dropped 7 bases, with 11 bases sitting between them. There are 14 residues in the CDR3. The CDR3 region has the DNA TGTGCCAGCAGTTACACACAGGAAGGTGAAAAACTGTTTTTT. This encodes CASSYTQEGEKLFF.

This sequence joins TRBV6-1 and TRBJ1-4; D possibly corresponds to TRBD1 (5 bases). The germline CDR1 and CDR2 sequences are MNHNS and SASEGT. The CDR3 loop spans 14 amino acids. Trimming cost V 6 bases and J 10 bases, with 18 bases left between them. The CDR3 region is CASSPGPLAGKLFF. The CDR3 nucleotides read TGTGCCAGCAGCCCGGGGCCATTGGCCGGAAAACTGTTTTTT.

The rearrangement joins TRBV27 to TRBJ2-1; 13 nucleotides align to TRBD2. Trimming removed 6 bases from V and 5 bases from J; junction bases left unmatched: 4. The CDR3 runs 15 residues. CDR1 and CDR2 (germline): MNHEY, SMNVEV (reference sequence). The CDR3 is CASSPTSGGNNEQFF. DNA of the CDR3: TGTGCCAGCAGCCCGACTAGCGGGGGGAACAATGAGCAGTTCTTC.

This clone was seen only once. The chain employs TRBV18 and TRBJ2-1, with D possibly matching TRBD1 (5 bases). Germline V gene sequence: CDR1 KGHSH, CDR2 LQKENI. The CDR3 is made up of 15 amino acids. The V end lost 2 bases, the J end lost 7 bases, and 15 bases lay between the germline ends. For the CDR3, the DNA is TGTGCCAGCTCACCAGCCAGGGATAGTTTTAATGAGCAGTTCTTC. Amino acids: CASSPARDSFNEQFF.

This chain uses TRBV19 with TRBJ1-2; D is unresolved. V was trimmed by 7 bases and J by 0 bases, leaving 12 bases between them. The length of the CDR3 is 14 residues. Germline V lookup: CDR1 LNHDA, CDR2 SQIVND (reference sequence). This CDR3 is CASTPYGANYGYTF. For the CDR3, the DNA is TGTGCCAGTACCCCGTACGGAGCTAACTATGGCTACACCTTC.

The chain joins TRBV7-9 to TRBJ2-7; D might be TRBD2 (6 bases). The germline gives CDR1 SEHNR, CDR2 FQNEAQ (reference sequence). V shed 2 bases and J shed 0 bases, with 11 bases lying between them. The CDR3 has 15 residues. CDR3 protein: CASSLRGSPSYEQYF. The CDR3 region has the DNA TGTGCCAGCAGCTTACGGGGGTCCCCCTCCTACGAGCAGTACTTC.

The V call is TRBV6-6, the J call TRBJ1-6; D possibly corresponds to TRBD1 (5 bases). The CDR3 is made up of 12 amino acids. The V gene's germline CDR1 is MNHNY and CDR2 SVGAGI (reference sequence). V dropped 6 bases and J dropped 7 bases, with 7 bases sitting between them. The CDR3 protein is CASRTDNSPLHF. Written as DNA, the CDR3 is TGTGCCAGCAGGACAGACAATTCACCCCTCCACTTT.

This chain joins TRBV4-1 and TRBJ1-4, with D perhaps matching TRBD1 (6 bases). The CDR3 contains 17 residues. Germline V gene data show CDR1 as MGHRA and CDR2 as YSYEKL. The V and J ends lost 0 bases and 8 bases respectively, with 19 bases between them. In nucleotides, the CDR3 is TGCGCCAGCAGCCAAGAACGACAGGCCCGAAGGAGCGAAAAACTGTTTTTT. It yields the protein CASSQERQARRSEKLFF.

This chain joins TRBV5-1 and TRBJ1-2; the D is unclear. Germline CDR1 is SGHRS and CDR2 is YFSETQ. V shed 1 base and J shed 3 bases, with 7 bases lying between them. The CDR3 is 13 residues long. This CDR3 is CASSLNRDYGYTF. The CDR3 DNA is TGCGCCAGCAGCTTGAATAGGGACTATGGCTACACCTTC.

The genes are TRBV6-6 and TRBJ2-3, with 9 bases lining up with TRBD1. Per germline, CDR1 MNHNY and CDR2 SVGAGI (reference sequence). The CDR3 has 15 residues. V trimming: 6 bases; J trimming: 1 base; junction bases outside the gene matches: 5. The CDR3 loop reads CASRDRGVGTDTQYF. The CDR3 DNA is TGTGCCAGCAGAGACAGGGGGGTAGGCACAGATACGCAGTATTTT.

The V and J genes are TRBV18 and TRBJ1-5; 11 nucleotides match TRBD1. The CDR3 is made up of 14 amino acids. J gave up 6 bases and V 3 bases, and 1 base lay outside the gene matches. Per the germline V gene, CDR1 is KGHSH and CDR2 is LQKENI. CDR3 residues: CASSPGQGAQPQHF. In DNA, the CDR3 is TGTGCCAGCTCACCCGGACAGGGGGCTCAGCCCCAGCATTTT.

The rearrangement uses TRBV9 and TRBJ2-2; D ambiguous. CDR1 and CDR2 from the germline V gene are SGDLS and YYNGEE. V dropped 0 bases and J dropped 0 bases, with 12 bases sitting between them. CDR3 length equals 17 residues. The CDR3 bases are TGTGCCAGCAGCGTAGCTGTGTCTCTCCCGAACACCGGGGAGCTGTTTTTT. Protein sequence: CASSVAVSLPNTGELFF.

The chain uses TRBV5-6 and TRBJ1-2, with D tentatively TRBD1 (5 bases). Germline CDR1 reads SGHDT; CDR2 reads YYEEEE. This CDR3 has 13 residues. V lost 2 bases, J lost 5 bases, and 10 bases lay in between. The CDR3 DNA is TGTGCCAGCAGCTTTAAAAGGGGATATGGCTACACCTTC. Amino acid sequence: CASSFKRGYGYTF.

The rearrangement links TRBV7-9 to TRBJ2-7; no definite D call. The CDR3 spans 12 residues. CDR1 is SEHNR, CDR2 FQNEAQ, per germline (reference sequence). The V and J ends lost 5 bases and 4 bases respectively, with 9 bases between them. The CDR3 coding sequence is TGTGCCAGCAGCGGGCCAGGTTACGAGCAGTACTTC. Translation: CASSGPGYEQYF.

The chain joins TRBV12-1 to TRBJ2-3; the table gives TRBD2 as D, unverified against the DNA. TRBV12-1 is listed as a pseudogene. The CDR3 is 20 amino acids. CDR3 in DNA: TGTGCCAGCAGCTCTCGGGGTCGCGGGGGGCCGGGGGGTAGCACAGATACGCAGTATTTT. Amino acids: CASSSRGRGGPGGSTDTQYF.

The chain links TRBV5-4 to TRBJ1-3; TRBD1 is a possible D gene (5 bases). Trimming shortened V by 1 base and J by 2 bases, and 7 bases separated the two germline ends. The CDR3 loop spans 14 amino acids. Per the germline V gene, CDR1 is SGHNT and CDR2 is YYREEE (reference sequence). In nucleotides, the CDR3 is TGTGCCAGCAGCTTGCAAGGGGCTGGAAACACCATATATTTT. Its protein product is CASSLQGAGNTIYF. Full variable domain (missing parts from reference TRBV5-4 and TRBJ1-3): ETGVTQSPTHLIKTRGQQVTLRCSSQSGHNTVSWYQQALGQGPQFIFQYYREEENGRGNFPPRFSGLQFPNYSSELNVNALELDDSALYLCASSLQGAGNTIYFGEGSWLTVV.